The 8 T cell receptor beta chains given below trace back to one sample, sequenced in a study of long-term antiretroviral therapy in people with HIV (dated by TCRdb to between 2021 and 2022). The immunoSEQ hsTCRB v3.0 assay was used at survey level resolution to sequence the TRB variable region. TCRdb took this table from immuneACCESS and kept in-frame rearrangements with V and J called. Such tables lack part of the clones; where checked against another copy, unresolved V genes explain under half of the gap, and the rest is unexplained. The sample table shows about 35,000 clones, and around 85% are seen once. The ten largest account for approximately 10% of the sample. The sample was unsorted PBMCs, taken 2.2 years after starting antiretroviral therapy. These receptors all come from a young man with HIV.

The chain couples TRBV2 to TRBJ1-1; TRBD1 matches 8 bases. CDR1 SNHLY and CDR2 FYNNEI come from the germline V gene. Trimming took 3 bases from V and 7 from J; bases not matched to a gene: 10. CDR3 length: 15 amino acids. CDR3 in amino acids: CASSEGGRGHDEAFF. In DNA, the CDR3 is TGTGCCAGCAGTGAGGGCGGCAGGGGGCATGATGAAGCTTTCTTT.

The chain couples TRBV18 to TRBJ1-1, with D possibly matching TRBD1 (5 bases). Germline V gene data show CDR1 as KGHSH and CDR2 as LQKENI. CDR3 size: 14 residues. Trimming removed 1 base at V and 8 bases at J, with 14 bases between. CDR3 sequence: CASSPRGRISEAFF. The DNA of the CDR3 is TGTGCCAGCTCACCACGGGGACGTATCTCCGAAGCTTTCTTT.

In DNA form, the CDR3 reads TGTGCCAGTAGTTTCCCAGGGTATGGCTACACCTTC. Encoded protein: CASSFPGYGYTF. The rearrangement joins TRBV19 to TRBJ1-2, with D possibly matching TRBD1 (5 bases). The CDR3 contains 12 residues. Trimming pared 5 bases from V and 5 bases from J, leaving 9 bases between. Germline values: CDR1 LNHDA, CDR2 SQIVND (reference sequence). The full variable domain, in which reference TRBV19 and TRBJ1-2 provide the parts outside the CDR3, is DGGITQSPKYLFRKEGQNVTLSCEQNLNHDAMYWYRQDPGQGLRLIYYSQIVNDFQKGDIAEGYSVSREKKESFPLTVTSAQKNPTAFYLCASSFPGYGYTFGSGTRLTVV.

The genes are TRBV27 and TRBJ2-7; weak D call: TRBD2 (5 bases). Trimming cost V 4 bases and J 4 bases, with 14 bases left between them. The CDR3 is 14 amino acids. Germline V lookup: CDR1 MNHEY, CDR2 SMNVEV (reference sequence). The CDR3 sequence: CASSSGVGGYEQYF. The CDR3 nucleotides are TGTGCCAGCAGTTCCGGGGTTGGAGGTTACGAGCAGTACTTC.

The chain is built from TRBV30 and TRBJ2-7; 8 nucleotides match TRBD1. Trimming took 2 bases from V and 4 from J; bases not matched to a gene: 7. This CDR3 has 14 residues. Germline V gives CDR1 GTSNPN, CDR2 SVGIG (reference sequence). Here the CDR3 reads CAWSSRDRLYEQYF. In nucleotides, the CDR3 is TGTGCCTGGAGTTCCCGGGACAGGTTGTACGAGCAGTACTTC.

J is TRBJ2-2 and V is TRBV2; 7 bases agree with TRBD2. Trimming removed 9 bases from V and 7 bases from J; junction bases left unmatched: 5. Germline CDR1 SNHLY, CDR2 FYNNEI. The CDR3 sequence is 12 residues long. This chain's CDR3 is CARRLAGGELFF. CDR3 nucleotide sequence: TGTGCCAGGCGACTAGCCGGCGGGGAGCTGTTTTTT.

This clone was detected a few times. This chain links TRBV5-6 with TRBJ2-2; 9 nucleotides align to TRBD2. Germline-derived CDR1 and CDR2 are SGHDT and YYEEEE. J gave up 1 base and V 4 bases, and 11 bases lay outside the gene matches. The CDR3 is made up of 18 amino acids. The CDR3 DNA reads TGTGCCAGCAGCCCGATCATAGCGGGGGCCGGGAACACCGGGGAGCTGTTTTTT. This translates into CASSPIIAGAGNTGELFF.

The chain is built from TRBV4-2 and TRBJ2-3, with 8 nucleotides matching TRBD1. V shed 4 bases and J 0 bases; nucleotides not matched to a gene: 3. There are 15 residues in the CDR3. The germline CDR1 and CDR2 sequences are LGHNA and YNFKEQ. The CDR3 reads CASSPGQVSTDTQYF. DNA for the CDR3: TGTGCCAGCAGCCCGGGACAGGTTAGCACAGATACGCAGTATTTT.